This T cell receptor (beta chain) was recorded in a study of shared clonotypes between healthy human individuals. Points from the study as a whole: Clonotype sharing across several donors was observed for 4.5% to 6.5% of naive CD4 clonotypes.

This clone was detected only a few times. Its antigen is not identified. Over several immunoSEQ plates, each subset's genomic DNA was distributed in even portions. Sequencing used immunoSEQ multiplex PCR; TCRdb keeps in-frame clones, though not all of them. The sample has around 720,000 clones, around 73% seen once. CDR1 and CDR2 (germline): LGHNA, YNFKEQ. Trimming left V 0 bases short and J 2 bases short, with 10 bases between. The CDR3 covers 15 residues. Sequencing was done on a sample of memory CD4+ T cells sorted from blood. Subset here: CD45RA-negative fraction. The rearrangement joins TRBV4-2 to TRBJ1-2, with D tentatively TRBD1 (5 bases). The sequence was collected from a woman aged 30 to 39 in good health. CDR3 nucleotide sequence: TGTGCCAGCAGCCAAGACAGGGATTTGAACTATGGCTACACCTTC. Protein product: CASSQDRDLNYGYTF.